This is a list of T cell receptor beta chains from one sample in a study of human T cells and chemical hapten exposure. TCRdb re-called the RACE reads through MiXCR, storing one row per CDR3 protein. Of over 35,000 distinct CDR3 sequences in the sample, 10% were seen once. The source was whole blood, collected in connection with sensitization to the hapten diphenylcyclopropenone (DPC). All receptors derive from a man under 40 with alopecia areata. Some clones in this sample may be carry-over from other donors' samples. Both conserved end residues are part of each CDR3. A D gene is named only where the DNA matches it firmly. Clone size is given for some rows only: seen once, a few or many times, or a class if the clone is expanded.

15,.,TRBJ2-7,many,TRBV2,CASSAAATISYEQYF,TGTGCCAGCAGTGCGGCTGCGACAATCTCCTACGAGCAGTACTTC
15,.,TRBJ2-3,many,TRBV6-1,CASRESGVSTDTQYF,TGTGCCAGCAGGGAGAGCGGAGTGAGCACAGATACGCAGTATTTT
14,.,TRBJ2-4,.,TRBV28,CASSSPIVKNIQYF,TGTGCCAGCAGTTCACCGATAGTCAAAAACATTCAGTACTTC
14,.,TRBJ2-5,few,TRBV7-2,CASSLKYGAETQYF,TGTGCCAGCAGCTTAAAGTACGGAGCAGAGACCCAGTACTTC
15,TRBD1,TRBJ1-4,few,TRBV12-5,CASGFGDSTNEKLFF,TGTGCTAGTGGTTTCGGGGACAGCACTAATGAAAAACTGTTTTTT
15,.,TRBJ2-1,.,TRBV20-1,CSARGDPNSYNEQFF,TGCAGTGCTAGGGGGGACCCCAACTCCTACAATGAGCAGTTCTTC
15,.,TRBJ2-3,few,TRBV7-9,CASSPKRDGTDTQYF,TGTGCCAGCAGCCCAAAAAGGGACGGCACAGATACGCAGTATTTT
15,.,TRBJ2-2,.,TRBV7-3,CASSSNLGSTGELFF,TGTGCCAGCAGCTCGAACCTAGGGAGCACCGGGGAGCTGTTTTTT
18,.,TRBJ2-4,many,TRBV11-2,CASSWASGTSVAKNIQYF,TGTGCCAGCAGCTGGGCATCCGGGACATCCGTAGCCAAAAACATTCAGTACTTC
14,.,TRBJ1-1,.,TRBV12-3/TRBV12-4,CASSLGSTNTEAFF,TGTGCCAGCAGTTTAGGCTCGACGAACACTGAAGCTTTCTTT
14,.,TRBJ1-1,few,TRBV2,CASSALTVKSEAFF,TGTGCCAGCAGTGCCTTGACAGTTAAGTCTGAAGCTTTCTTT
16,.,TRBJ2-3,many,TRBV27,CASSLYGGINTDTQYF,TGTGCCAGCAGTTTATACGGGGGCATCAACACAGATACGCAGTATTTT